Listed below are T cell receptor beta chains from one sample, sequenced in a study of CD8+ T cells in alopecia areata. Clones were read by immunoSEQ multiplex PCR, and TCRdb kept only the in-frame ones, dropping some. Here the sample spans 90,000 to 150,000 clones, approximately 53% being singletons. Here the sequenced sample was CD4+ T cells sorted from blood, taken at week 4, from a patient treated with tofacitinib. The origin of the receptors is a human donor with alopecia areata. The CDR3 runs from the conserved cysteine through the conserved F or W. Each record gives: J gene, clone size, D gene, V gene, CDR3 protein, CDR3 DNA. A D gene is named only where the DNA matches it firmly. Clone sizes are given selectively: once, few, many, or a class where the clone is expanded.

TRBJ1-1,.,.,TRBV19,CASSIRDGEAFF,TGTGCCAGTAGTATCCGGGACGGTGAAGCTTTCTTT
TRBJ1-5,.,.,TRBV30,CAWSEGGGQPQHF,TGTGCCTGGAGCGAAGGAGGGGGTCAGCCCCAGCATTTT
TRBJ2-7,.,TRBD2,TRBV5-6,CASSLGLAATQYF,TGTGCCAGCAGCTTGGGACTAGCTGCAACTCAGTACTTC
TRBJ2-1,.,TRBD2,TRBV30,CAWSVVGGISEQFF,TGTGCCTGGAGTGTCGTGGGAGGGATCAGTGAGCAGTTCTTC
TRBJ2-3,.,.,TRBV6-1,CASSYADHTDTQYF,TGTGCCAGCAGTTATGCGGACCACACAGATACGCAGTATTTT
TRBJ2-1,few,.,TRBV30,CAWRHTNEQFF,TGTGCCTGGAGACACACCAATGAGCAGTTCTTC
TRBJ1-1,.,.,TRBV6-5,CASSYSITGNEAFF,TGTGCCAGCAGTTACTCGATTACGGGTAATGAAGCTTTCTTT
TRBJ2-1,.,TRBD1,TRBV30,CAFADRGRMFEQFF,TGTGCCTTCGCCGACAGGGGGCGCATGTTTGAGCAGTTCTTC
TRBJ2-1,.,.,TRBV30,CAWRFYNEQFF,TGTGCCTGGAGATTTTACAATGAGCAGTTCTTC
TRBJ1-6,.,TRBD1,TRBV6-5,CASRSTGTGGSPLHF,TGTGCCAGCAGATCTACCGGGACAGGGGGATCACCCCTCCACTTT
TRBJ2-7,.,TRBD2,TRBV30,CAWSRTSPYEQYF,TGTGCCTGGAGCCGGACTAGTCCCTACGAGCAGTACTTC
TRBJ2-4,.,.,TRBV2,CASRGQSGKNIQYF,TGTGCCAGCAGAGGACAGTCAGGGAAAAACATTCAGTACTTC
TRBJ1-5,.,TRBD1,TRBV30,CAWREQGAINQPQHF,TGTGCCTGGAGAGAACAGGGGGCTATCAATCAGCCCCAGCATTTT
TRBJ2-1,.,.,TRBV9,CASSLRGQSREQFF,TGTGCCAGCAGCCTTCGCGGACAGTCAAGAGAGCAGTTCTTC
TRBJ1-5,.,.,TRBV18,CASSPGRGNQPQHF,TGTGCCAGCTCACCAGGCAGGGGCAATCAGCCCCAGCATTTT
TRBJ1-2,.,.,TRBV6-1,CASSEAFRRDLF,TGTGCCAGCAGTGAAGCCTTTCGAAGGGACCTCTTC
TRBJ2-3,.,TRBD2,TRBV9,CASSVTSGIRDTQYF,TGTGCCAGCAGCGTGACTAGCGGGATTCGCGATACGCAGTATTTT
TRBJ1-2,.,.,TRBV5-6,CASIQDGYGYTF,TGTGCCAGCATCCAGGACGGCTATGGCTACACCTTC